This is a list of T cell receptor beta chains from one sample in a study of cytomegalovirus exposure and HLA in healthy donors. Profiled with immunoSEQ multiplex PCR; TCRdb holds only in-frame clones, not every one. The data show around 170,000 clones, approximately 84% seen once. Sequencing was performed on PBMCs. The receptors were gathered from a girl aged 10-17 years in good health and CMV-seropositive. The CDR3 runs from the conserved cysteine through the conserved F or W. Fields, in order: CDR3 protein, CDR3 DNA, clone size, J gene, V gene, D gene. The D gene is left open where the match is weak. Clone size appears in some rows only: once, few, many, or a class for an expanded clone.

cdr3_aa: CASSQDGFGTGGYEQYF; cdr3_nt: TGCGCCAGCAGCCAAGATGGATTTGGGACAGGGGGCTACGAGCAGTACTTC; clone_size: NA; j_call: TRBJ2-7; v_call: TRBV4-3; d_call: TRBD1
cdr3_aa: CASSRTVSGNTIYF; cdr3_nt: TGTGCCAGCTCCCGGACAGTCTCTGGAAACACCATATATTTT; clone_size: NA; j_call: TRBJ1-3; v_call: TRBV2; d_call: NA
cdr3_aa: CASMYGVGQPQHF; cdr3_nt: TGTGCCAGCATGTACGGAGTAGGTCAGCCCCAGCATTTT; clone_size: NA; j_call: TRBJ1-5; v_call: TRBV6-5; d_call: NA
cdr3_aa: CAWTGSGAPTGELFF; cdr3_nt: TGTGCCTGGACTGGCAGCGGGGCGCCCACCGGGGAGCTGTTTTTT; clone_size: NA; j_call: TRBJ2-2; v_call: TRBV30; d_call: TRBD2
cdr3_aa: CASSEAWTGVNIQYF; cdr3_nt: TGTGCCAGCAGTGAAGCATGGACAGGGGTAAACATTCAGTACTTC; clone_size: NA; j_call: TRBJ2-4; v_call: TRBV6-1; d_call: TRBD1
cdr3_aa: CASSADGQDYNEQFF; cdr3_nt: TGTGCCAGCAGTGCGGACGGACAGGACTACAATGAGCAGTTCTTC; clone_size: NA; j_call: TRBJ2-1; v_call: TRBV6-4; d_call: TRBD1
cdr3_aa: CASSFRDRSTNEKLFF; cdr3_nt: TGTGCCAGCAGTTTCCGAGACAGGTCAACTAATGAAAAACTGTTTTTT; clone_size: NA; j_call: TRBJ1-4; v_call: TRBV6-5; d_call: NA
cdr3_aa: CASSPGDLNTEAFF; cdr3_nt: TGCGCCAGCAGCCCGGGGGACTTAAACACTGAAGCTTTCTTT; clone_size: NA; j_call: TRBJ1-1; v_call: TRBV5-1; d_call: NA
cdr3_aa: CASSLEGTGDEQFF; cdr3_nt: TGCGCCAGCAGCTTGGAAGGGACAGGGGATGAGCAGTTCTTC; clone_size: NA; j_call: TRBJ2-1; v_call: TRBV5-1; d_call: TRBD1
cdr3_aa: CSSAGTVNTEAFF; cdr3_nt: TGCAGCTCCGCCGGGACAGTGAACACTGAAGCTTTCTTT; clone_size: NA; j_call: TRBJ1-1; v_call: TRBV29-1; d_call: TRBD1
cdr3_aa: CASSFEKGAGGYTF; cdr3_nt: TGTGCCAGCAGCTTTGAGAAGGGGGCTGGAGGCTACACCTTC; clone_size: NA; j_call: TRBJ1-2; v_call: TRBV5-4; d_call: TRBD1
cdr3_aa: CASSLSTGQGVAGAFF; cdr3_nt: TGTGCCAGCAGCTTGTCGACTGGACAGGGGGTCGCCGGAGCTTTCTTT; clone_size: few; j_call: TRBJ1-1; v_call: TRBV5-7; d_call: TRBD1
cdr3_aa: CASSVIRATEAFF; cdr3_nt: TGTGCCAGCAGTGTGATCAGGGCCACTGAAGCTTTCTTT; clone_size: NA; j_call: TRBJ1-1; v_call: TRBV6-1; d_call: NA
cdr3_aa: CASSHKLTYEQYF; cdr3_nt: TGCGCCAGCAGTCATAAGCTGACCTACGAGCAGTACTTC; clone_size: NA; j_call: TRBJ2-7; v_call: TRBV10-2; d_call: NA
cdr3_aa: CASRADRGYYGYTF; cdr3_nt: TGTGCCAGCAGGGCTGACAGGGGGTATTATGGCTACACCTTC; clone_size: NA; j_call: TRBJ1-2; v_call: TRBV5-4; d_call: TRBD1